This is a list of T cell receptor beta chains from one sample in a study of TIL therapy for anti-PD-1-resistant metastatic lung cancer. TCRdb's copy holds only in-frame clones and misses some; the assay was immunoSEQ multiplex PCR. Here the sample spans 15,000 to 20,000 clones, about four fifths being singletons. The sample in question was blood, obtained at baseline. The receptors shown here come from a person between 25 and 79 years old with non-small cell lung cancer. CDR3s include the opening cysteine and the closing phenylalanine or tryptophan. D genes are given only for firm matches. Clone size is not always given. Where it is, it says once, few, many or a class for expanded clones.

>-|-|12|TRBJ2-1|TRBV27
TGTGCCAGCAGTTTTCATCGGGGTGAGCAGTTCTTC
CASSFHRGEQFF
>-|-|14|TRBJ1-1|TRBV7-3
TGTGCCAGCAGCTACGGACCGTTGAACACTGAAGCTTTCTTT
CASSYGPLNTEAFF
>-|-|16|TRBJ2-1|TRBV7-3
TGTGCCAGCAGCTTGATCGCGGACTCAAACTACAATGAGCAGTTCTTC
CASSLIADSNYNEQFF
>-|few|13|TRBJ2-1|TRBV7-3
TGTGCCAGCAGCTTAGGACCCAACAATGAGCAGTTCTTC
CASSLGPNNEQFF
>-|-|14|TRBJ2-5|TRBV9
TGTGCCAGCAGCGCTCAGGGAACGGTAGAGACCCAGTACTTC
CASSAQGTVETQYF
>TRBD1|-|17|TRBJ2-6|TRBV10-3
TGTGCCATCAGTGAGTCACAACAGGGGGCTGGGGCCAACGTCCTGACTTTC
CAISESQQGAGANVLTF
>-|-|14|TRBJ2-1|TRBV5-1
TGCGCCAGCAGCTTGAGGCAGGGTTTGGATGAGCAGTTCTTC
CASSLRQGLDEQFF
>-|once|16|TRBJ2-1|TRBV6-5
TGTGCCAGCAGTTACGCCGAACGGGCCTCCTACAATGAGCAGTTCTTC
CASSYAERASYNEQFF
>-|-|15|TRBJ2-5|TRBV15
TGTGCCACCAGCAGAGATCAAGGCAGGGGTAGGACCCAGTACTTC
CATSRDQGRGRTQYF
>-|-|15|TRBJ2-7|TRBV15
TGTGCCACCAGCAGAGAAGGGGGGGGTACCTACGAGCAGTACTTC
CATSREGGGTYEQYF
>-|-|15|TRBJ2-1|TRBV9
TGTGCCAGCAGCGAGACTAGGAGCTCCTACAATGAGCAGTTCTTC
CASSETRSSYNEQFF
>-|-|12|TRBJ2-7|TRBV5-1
TGCGCCAGCAGCTTGGGGGCCTACGAGCAGTACTTC
CASSLGAYEQYF
>TRBD1|-|14|TRBJ2-6|TRBV30
TGTGCCTCGGACAGGCCCTCTGGGGCCAACGTCCTGACTTTC
CASDRPSGANVLTF
>TRBD1|-|17|TRBJ1-5|TRBV7-2
TGTGCCAGCACCTTGACAGGGGACTTTTATAGCAATCAGCCCCAGCATTTT
CASTLTGDFYSNQPQHF
>TRBD2|-|13|TRBJ2-3|TRBV27
TGTGCCAGCAGACGCGGGAGCTCCGATACGCAGTATTTT
CASRRGSSDTQYF
>-|once|11|TRBJ2-5|TRBV29-1
TGCAGCGTTGGGGGGGCAGAGACCCAGTACTTC
CSVGGAETQYF
>TRBD2|-|13|TRBJ2-7|TRBV28
TGTGCCAGCAGTTTGAGCGGGGCCCACGAGCAGTACTTC
CASSLSGAHEQYF
>-|-|14|TRBJ1-5|TRBV5-1
TGCGCCAGCAGCGTCGGGGGGGCCAATCAGCCCCAGCATTTT
CASSVGGANQPQHF